The present TCR beta chain was sequenced within a study of neurological immune-mediated disorders. Study results and caveats: HTLV-1-associated myelopathy had the most TCR clonal expansion, whereas multiple sclerosis had the least (lower than in healthy controls). Across subjects, no CDR3 amino acid sequence appeared in expanded clones of more than one subject, a finding that suggested private repertoires in all groups.

Time point defined: longitudinal time-point 1 (baseline). Among the participants, healthy controls were blood bank volunteers in Maryland, USA. CDR1 MDHEN and CDR2 SYDVKM come from the germline V gene. V lost 3 bases and J lost 4, with 11 bases in between. The CDR3 is 14 amino acids. cDNA synthesis was performed by 5'RACE with 10-nucleotide random UMIs. Each CDR3 protein is one row after TCRdb ran MiXCR on the 5' RACE reads. The sample yields 60,000 to 90,000 distinct CDR3 sequences, about a tenth seen once. This clonotype has ten or more counts. The antigen remains unidentified. Sequenced material: PBMCs. This receptor was taken from a man aged 25 to 45 in good health. The chain employs TRBV28 and TRBJ2-3, with a tentative D call TRBD1 (5 bases). Written as DNA, the CDR3 is TGTGCCAGCAGTTTTAGGCAGGGTCCAGATACGCAGTATTTT. Its protein product is CASSFRQGPDTQYF.